Reported below is one TCR beta chain. Clones were sequenced by immunoSEQ multiplex PCR, and TCRdb holds only the in-frame ones, with some missing. The sample shows about 370,000 clones, 80% to 90% of them seen only once. This CDR3 contains 15 residues. Trimming stripped 0 bases from V and 3 bases from J, with 9 bases between. CDR1 MNHEY and CDR2 SVGAGI come from the germline V gene. The data belong to a study of blood T cell repertoires in COVID-19. The source of this sequence is a man aged 18 to 29 who had recovered from COVID-19. The J gene is TRBJ1-3, the V gene TRBV6-5; D gene unclear. The sequencing input was PBMCs or T cells enriched from blood (not recorded which). The DNA for the CDR3 is TGTGCCAGCAGTTACTCCAGGAGCGGTGGAAACACCATATATTTT. Amino acid sequence: CASSYSRSGGNTIYF.